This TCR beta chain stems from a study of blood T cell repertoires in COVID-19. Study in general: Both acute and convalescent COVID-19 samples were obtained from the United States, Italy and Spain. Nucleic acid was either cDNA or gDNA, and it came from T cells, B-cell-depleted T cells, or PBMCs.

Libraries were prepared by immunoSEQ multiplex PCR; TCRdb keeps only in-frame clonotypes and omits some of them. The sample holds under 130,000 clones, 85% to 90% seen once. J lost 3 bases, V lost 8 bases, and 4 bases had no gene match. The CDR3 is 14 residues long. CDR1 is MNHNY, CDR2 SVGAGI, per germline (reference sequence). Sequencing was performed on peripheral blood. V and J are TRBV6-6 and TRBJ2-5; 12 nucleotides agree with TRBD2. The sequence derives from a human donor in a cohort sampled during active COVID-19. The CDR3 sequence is CASLRTSGKETQYF. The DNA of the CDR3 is TGTGCCAGCCTTAGGACTAGCGGGAAAGAGACCCAGTACTTC.